This T cell receptor (beta chain) was identified during a study of prognosis after radiotherapy for stage I lung cancer. As to this clonotype: This probably arose from a read error, given a far larger clone one base away.

Starting from genomic DNA, TCR beta CDR3 was amplified through two-round multiplex PCR. Every TRBV and TRBJ gene had its own specific primer in first-round PCR. MiXCR, run by TCRdb on the multiplex PCR reads, gives a single entry per CDR3 protein. The sample has about 36,000 distinct CDR3 sequences, about 32% seen once. CDR3 length: 15 amino acids. Germline V CDR1 and CDR2: MNHGY, SVAAGI. J gave up 0 bases and V 6 bases, and 8 bases lay outside the gene matches. The rearrangement links TRBV6-9 to TRBJ2-7; TRBD1 matches at 7 bases. Source: PBMCs, taken before or after stereotactic body radiation therapy (not recorded which). The clonotype was recovered from a donor aged 50 or older with non-small cell lung cancer. Here the CDR3 DNA reads TGTGCCAGCAGAGACAGGGATAAAGGCTCCTACGAGCAGTACTTC. It is translated as CASRDRDKGSYEQYF.